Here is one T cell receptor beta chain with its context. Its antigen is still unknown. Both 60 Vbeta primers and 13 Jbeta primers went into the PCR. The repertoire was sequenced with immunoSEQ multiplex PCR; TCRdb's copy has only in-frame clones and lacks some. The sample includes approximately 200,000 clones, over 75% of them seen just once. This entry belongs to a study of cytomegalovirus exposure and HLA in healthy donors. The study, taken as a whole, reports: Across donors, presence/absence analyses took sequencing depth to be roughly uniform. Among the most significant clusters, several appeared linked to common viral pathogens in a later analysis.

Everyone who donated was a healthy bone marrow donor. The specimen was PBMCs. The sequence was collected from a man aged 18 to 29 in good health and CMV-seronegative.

As DNA, the CDR3 is TGTGCCAGCAGCGTAGCTCGGACAGGGCCCTATGGCTACACCTTC. This codes for CASSVARTGPYGYTF. The chain uses TRBV9 and TRBJ1-2; TRBD1 aligns across 8 bases. V shed 0 bases and J 4 bases; nucleotides not matched to a gene: 5. The V gene's germline CDR1 is SGDLS and CDR2 YYNGEE. This CDR3 has 15 amino acids.